These T cell receptor beta chains were read from a single sample in a study of blood T cell repertoires in COVID-19. Data came from immunoSEQ multiplex PCR; TCRdb stores just in-frame clones and leaves some out. The sample carries approximately 60,000 clones, approximately 78% recorded once. Sequencing was performed on peripheral blood. The source of these receptors is a woman older than 75 with acute or convalescent COVID-19. Each CDR3 is given with its conserved first and last residue. A D gene is named only where the DNA matches it firmly. Only part of the rows carry a size: once, few, many, or a class if the clone is expanded.

D gene: NA; CDR3 length: 17; clone size: NA; J gene: TRBJ2-7; V gene: TRBV18; CDR3 DNA: TGTGCCAGCTCACCACCTAGGTACCAGGACAGCCTCTACGAGCAGTACTTC; CDR3 protein: CASSPPRYQDSLYEQYF
D gene: TRBD2; CDR3 length: 16; clone size: NA; J gene: TRBJ2-1; V gene: TRBV5-1; CDR3 DNA: TGCGCCAGCAGCTTATCGGGGGGGAGCTCCTACAATGAGCAGTTCTTC; CDR3 protein: CASSLSGGSSYNEQFF
D gene: NA; CDR3 length: 12; clone size: NA; J gene: TRBJ2-5; V gene: TRBV6-5; CDR3 DNA: TGTGCCACCTCAAGACTCCAAGAGACCCAGTACTTC; CDR3 protein: CATSRLQETQYF
D gene: NA; CDR3 length: 16; clone size: NA; J gene: TRBJ2-7; V gene: TRBV12-2; CDR3 DNA: TGTGCAAGTCGCTTAGGAAACAGCGGGATGAGCTCCGAGCAGTACTTC; CDR3 protein: CASRLGNSGMSSEQYF
D gene: TRBD1; CDR3 length: 15; clone size: NA; J gene: TRBJ1-2; V gene: TRBV6-6; CDR3 DNA: TGTGCCAGCAGTGGGGCCGGGACAGGATTCGGTGGCTACACCTTC; CDR3 protein: CASSGAGTGFGGYTF
D gene: TRBD1; CDR3 length: 12; clone size: NA; J gene: TRBJ2-7; V gene: TRBV30; CDR3 DNA: TGTGCCTCGGACAGGGCGAATTACGAGCAGTACTTC; CDR3 protein: CASDRANYEQYF
D gene: TRBD1; CDR3 length: 16; clone size: NA; J gene: TRBJ2-5; V gene: TRBV11-2; CDR3 DNA: TGTGCCAGCAGCTTACCGGGACAGGGCCTGGGGGAGACCCAGTACTTC; CDR3 protein: CASSLPGQGLGETQYF
D gene: TRBD1; CDR3 length: 14; clone size: NA; J gene: TRBJ1-2; V gene: TRBV3-1/TRBV3-2; CDR3 DNA: TGTGCCAGCAGCCGAACCGGGACAGGGGCTGGCTACACCTTC; CDR3 protein: CASSRTGTGAGYTF
D gene: TRBD1; CDR3 length: 17; clone size: NA; J gene: TRBJ2-3; V gene: TRBV29-1; CDR3 DNA: TGCAGCGTTGATTCTGGGACAGGCGTACCTGAGTCAGATACGCAGTATTTT; CDR3 protein: CSVDSGTGVPESDTQYF
D gene: NA; CDR3 length: 14; clone size: NA; J gene: TRBJ2-1; V gene: TRBV5-1; CDR3 DNA: TGCGCCAGCAGCTTAGGAGGGCTCTACAATGAGCAGTTCTTC; CDR3 protein: CASSLGGLYNEQFF
D gene: TRBD2; CDR3 length: 15; clone size: NA; J gene: TRBJ2-1; V gene: TRBV11-2; CDR3 DNA: TGTGCCAGCAGCTACGGCGGGGGGATCTACAATGAGCAGTTCTTC; CDR3 protein: CASSYGGGIYNEQFF
D gene: TRBD1; CDR3 length: 14; clone size: once; J gene: TRBJ1-2; V gene: TRBV5-1; CDR3 DNA: TGCGCCAGCAGCTTTGGACAGGGTGGATATGGCTACACCTTC; CDR3 protein: CASSFGQGGYGYTF
D gene: NA; CDR3 length: 13; clone size: NA; J gene: TRBJ2-7; V gene: TRBV7-6; CDR3 DNA: TGTGCCAGCAGCCAGGCGGGTTCCTACGAGCAGTACTTC; CDR3 protein: CASSQAGSYEQYF
D gene: TRBD2; CDR3 length: 15; clone size: NA; J gene: TRBJ2-1; V gene: TRBV19; CDR3 DNA: TGTGCCAGTCAGTTAGCGGGGGGGCCCTACAATGAGCAGTTCTTC; CDR3 protein: CASQLAGGPYNEQFF
D gene: TRBD1; CDR3 length: 14; clone size: NA; J gene: TRBJ1-2; V gene: TRBV29-1; CDR3 DNA: TGCAGCGTTGAAGTTGCGACAGGGGGTGAGGGCTACACCTTC; CDR3 protein: CSVEVATGGEGYTF
D gene: NA; CDR3 length: 16; clone size: NA; J gene: TRBJ2-3; V gene: TRBV11-2; CDR3 DNA: TGTGCCAGCAACGATAGAGGGGGGGGCCCCACAGATACGCAGTATTTT; CDR3 protein: CASNDRGGGPTDTQYF
D gene: NA; CDR3 length: 14; clone size: NA; J gene: TRBJ2-7; V gene: TRBV28; CDR3 DNA: TGTGCCAGCACCCGGACAATTCACCGCTACGAGCAGTACTTC; CDR3 protein: CASTRTIHRYEQYF
D gene: TRBD2; CDR3 length: 14; clone size: NA; J gene: TRBJ2-1; V gene: TRBV19; CDR3 DNA: TGTGCCAGTATTAAGGCGGGGGGGGACAATGAGCAGTTCTTC; CDR3 protein: CASIKAGGDNEQFF
D gene: NA; CDR3 length: 14; clone size: NA; J gene: TRBJ1-1; V gene: TRBV7-9; CDR3 DNA: TGTGCCAGCAGCCGAACAGGGTTGAACACTGAAGCTTTCTTT; CDR3 protein: CASSRTGLNTEAFF
D gene: NA; CDR3 length: 16; clone size: NA; J gene: TRBJ1-2; V gene: TRBV28; CDR3 DNA: TGTGCCAGCACCCCATTGGGCAGGGCAGACAACTATGGCTACACCTTC; CDR3 protein: CASTPLGRADNYGYTF
D gene: NA; CDR3 length: 14; clone size: NA; J gene: TRBJ1-4; V gene: TRBV5-5; CDR3 DNA: TGTGCCAGCAGCCCCGGAGTGGTCGAGGAAAAACTGTTTTTT; CDR3 protein: CASSPGVVEEKLFF
D gene: TRBD2; CDR3 length: 15; clone size: NA; J gene: TRBJ2-7; V gene: TRBV27; CDR3 DNA: TGTGCCAGCAGGAGTATAGCGGGAGGAGTTTACGAGCAGTACTTC; CDR3 protein: CASRSIAGGVYEQYF
D gene: NA; CDR3 length: 16; clone size: NA; J gene: TRBJ1-4; V gene: TRBV15; CDR3 DNA: TGTGCCACCAGCAGAGGTGGGATTGGGGCCAATGAAAAACTGTTTTTT; CDR3 protein: CATSRGGIGANEKLFF
D gene: NA; CDR3 length: 15; clone size: NA; J gene: TRBJ2-5; V gene: TRBV5-1; CDR3 DNA: TGCGCCAGCAGCTTGGCGCAGGGAGGCTCAGAGACCCAGTACTTC; CDR3 protein: CASSLAQGGSETQYF
D gene: NA; CDR3 length: 13; clone size: NA; J gene: TRBJ2-3; V gene: TRBV29-1; CDR3 DNA: TGCAGCGTCCGGGACTCCTTCACAGATACGCAGTATTTT; CDR3 protein: CSVRDSFTDTQYF
D gene: NA; CDR3 length: 18; clone size: NA; J gene: TRBJ1-6; V gene: TRBV25-1; CDR3 DNA: TGTGCCAGCAGTTCCCGAACCCGATCGTTGGCGAGGGATTCACCCCTCCACTTT; CDR3 protein: CASSSRTRSLARDSPLHF
D gene: NA; CDR3 length: 14; clone size: NA; J gene: TRBJ1-1; V gene: TRBV12-1; CDR3 DNA: TGTGCCAGCAGCTTCGGGAGAGTGAACACTGAAGCTTTCTTT; CDR3 protein: CASSFGRVNTEAFF
D gene: TRBD1; CDR3 length: 15; clone size: once; J gene: TRBJ1-2; V gene: TRBV11-1; CDR3 DNA: TGTGCCAGCAGCAGCCGGGACAGCAACAACTATGGCTACACCTTC; CDR3 protein: CASSSRDSNNYGYTF
D gene: NA; CDR3 length: 11; clone size: NA; J gene: TRBJ2-3; V gene: TRBV3-1/TRBV3-2; CDR3 DNA: TGTGCCAGCAGCCTACTAAATACGCAGTATTTT; CDR3 protein: CASSLLNTQYF
D gene: NA; CDR3 length: 15; clone size: NA; J gene: TRBJ1-1; V gene: TRBV5-4; CDR3 DNA: TGTGCCAGCAGCCCCCCGACAGGCGCGAACACTGAAGCTTTCTTT; CDR3 protein: CASSPPTGANTEAFF
D gene: NA; CDR3 length: 13; clone size: NA; J gene: TRBJ1-5; V gene: TRBV16; CDR3 DNA: TGTGCCAGCAGCCCCAATGGGGCCCAGCCCCAGCATTTT; CDR3 protein: CASSPNGAQPQHF
D gene: NA; CDR3 length: 13; clone size: NA; J gene: TRBJ1-6; V gene: TRBV18; CDR3 DNA: TGTGCCAGCTCAGAGGGTATCGGTTCACCCCTCCACTTT; CDR3 protein: CASSEGIGSPLHF
D gene: TRBD1; CDR3 length: 15; clone size: NA; J gene: TRBJ1-6; V gene: TRBV7-6; CDR3 DNA: TGTGCCAGCAGCCTCGACCCCAGGGGGAATTCACCCCTCCACTTT; CDR3 protein: CASSLDPRGNSPLHF
D gene: TRBD1; CDR3 length: 15; clone size: NA; J gene: TRBJ2-1; V gene: TRBV28; CDR3 DNA: TGTGCCAGCAGTCACCCGGGACAGGGCGACAATGAGCAGTTCTTC; CDR3 protein: CASSHPGQGDNEQFF
D gene: NA; CDR3 length: 12; clone size: once; J gene: TRBJ2-3; V gene: TRBV29-1; CDR3 DNA: TGCAGCGTTGACAGGGGCACAGATACGCAGTATTTT; CDR3 protein: CSVDRGTDTQYF
D gene: TRBD1; CDR3 length: 12; clone size: NA; J gene: TRBJ1-2; V gene: TRBV11-2; CDR3 DNA: TGTGCCAGCAGCCGGGACAGATACGGCTACACCTTC; CDR3 protein: CASSRDRYGYTF
D gene: TRBD2; CDR3 length: 13; clone size: NA; J gene: TRBJ2-1; V gene: TRBV12-3/TRBV12-4; CDR3 DNA: TGTGCCAGCAGTTTGCCTAGCGGCAATGAGCAGTTCTTC; CDR3 protein: CASSLPSGNEQFF
D gene: NA; CDR3 length: 11; clone size: NA; J gene: TRBJ2-5; V gene: TRBV20-1; CDR3 DNA: TGCAGTGCTGGCCTCGGGGAGACCCAGTACTTC; CDR3 protein: CSAGLGETQYF
D gene: NA; CDR3 length: 15; clone size: NA; J gene: TRBJ1-3; V gene: TRBV28; CDR3 DNA: TGTGCCAGCAAACTAGGACAGCACTCTGGAAACACCATATATTTT; CDR3 protein: CASKLGQHSGNTIYF
D gene: NA; CDR3 length: 14; clone size: NA; J gene: TRBJ1-5; V gene: TRBV4-1; CDR3 DNA: TGCGCCAGCAGCCGACACAGGCAAGGTGAGCCCCAGCATTTT; CDR3 protein: CASSRHRQGEPQHF
D gene: TRBD1; CDR3 length: 15; clone size: once; J gene: TRBJ1-4; V gene: TRBV2; CDR3 DNA: TGTGCCAGCAAAGGCGGCAGGGGGATTAATGAAAAACTGTTTTTT; CDR3 protein: CASKGGRGINEKLFF
D gene: TRBD1; CDR3 length: 17; clone size: NA; J gene: TRBJ1-5; V gene: TRBV28; CDR3 DNA: TGTGCCAGCACCCTAATGGGGACAGGGGTGGATGGTCAGCCCCAGCATTTT; CDR3 protein: CASTLMGTGVDGQPQHF
D gene: NA; CDR3 length: 16; clone size: NA; J gene: TRBJ2-6; V gene: TRBV10-1; CDR3 DNA: TGCGCCACGCAGGGCAGGATCTCAGGAGGGGCCAACGTCCTGACTTTC; CDR3 protein: CATQGRISGGANVLTF
D gene: NA; CDR3 length: 13; clone size: NA; J gene: TRBJ1-1; V gene: TRBV18; CDR3 DNA: TGTGCCAGCTCGTTCGGTGGGAACACTGAAGCTTTCTTT; CDR3 protein: CASSFGGNTEAFF
D gene: NA; CDR3 length: 12; clone size: NA; J gene: TRBJ2-7; V gene: TRBV6-6; CDR3 DNA: TGTGCCAGCAGTTCCCTCTTATACGAGCAGTACTTC; CDR3 protein: CASSSLLYEQYF
D gene: NA; CDR3 length: 16; clone size: NA; J gene: TRBJ2-5; V gene: TRBV5-1; CDR3 DNA: TGCGCCAGCAGCTTCTCCGGCGGGAACTACCAAGAGACCCAGTACTTC; CDR3 protein: CASSFSGGNYQETQYF
D gene: TRBD2; CDR3 length: 15; clone size: NA; J gene: TRBJ2-3; V gene: TRBV6-4; CDR3 DNA: TGTGCCAGCAGTGCTAGCGGGGGGGCCACAGATACGCAGTATTTT; CDR3 protein: CASSASGGATDTQYF
D gene: NA; CDR3 length: 17; clone size: NA; J gene: TRBJ1-6; V gene: TRBV5-1; CDR3 DNA: TGCGCCAGCAGCTGGTGGGGCGGCGGCGTCCTTAATTCACCCCTCCACTTT; CDR3 protein: CASSWWGGGVLNSPLHF
D gene: NA; CDR3 length: 12; clone size: once; J gene: TRBJ1-1; V gene: TRBV3-1/TRBV3-2; CDR3 DNA: TGTGCCAGCAGCCAAACTCGACAGGCGGTTTTCTTT; CDR3 protein: CASSQTRQAVFF
D gene: NA; CDR3 length: 16; clone size: NA; J gene: TRBJ1-3; V gene: TRBV5-1; CDR3 DNA: TGCGCCAGCAGCTTGGCCGGGGTAATTCGCGGAAACACCATATATTTT; CDR3 protein: CASSLAGVIRGNTIYF
D gene: TRBD2; CDR3 length: 17; clone size: NA; J gene: TRBJ2-3; V gene: TRBV24-1; CDR3 DNA: TGTGCCACCAGTGATTTTGGCGGGGGACCATCCGCTGATACGCAGTATTTT; CDR3 protein: CATSDFGGGPSADTQYF
D gene: NA; CDR3 length: 17; clone size: NA; J gene: TRBJ1-5; V gene: TRBV27; CDR3 DNA: TGTGCCAGCAGTTCAGGGTTCCAAACCAATAGCAATCAGCCCCAGCATTTT; CDR3 protein: CASSSGFQTNSNQPQHF